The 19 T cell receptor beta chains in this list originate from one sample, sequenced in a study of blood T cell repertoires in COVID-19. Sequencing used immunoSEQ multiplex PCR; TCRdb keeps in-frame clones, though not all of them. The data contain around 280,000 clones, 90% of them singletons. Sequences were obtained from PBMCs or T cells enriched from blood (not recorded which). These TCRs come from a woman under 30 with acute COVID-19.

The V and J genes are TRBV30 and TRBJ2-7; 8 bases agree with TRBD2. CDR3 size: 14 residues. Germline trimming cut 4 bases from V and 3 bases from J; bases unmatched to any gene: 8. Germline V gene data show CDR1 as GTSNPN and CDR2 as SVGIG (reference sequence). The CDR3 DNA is TGTGCCTGGACATATAGCGGGACCAACTACGAGCAGTACTTC. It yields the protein CAWTYSGTNYEQYF.

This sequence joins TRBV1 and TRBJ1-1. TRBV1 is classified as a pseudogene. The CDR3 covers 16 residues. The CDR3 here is CTSSQRSGSWVTEAFF. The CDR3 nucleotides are TGCACCAGCAGCCAACGATCGGGTTCTTGGGTCACTGAAGCTTTCTTT.

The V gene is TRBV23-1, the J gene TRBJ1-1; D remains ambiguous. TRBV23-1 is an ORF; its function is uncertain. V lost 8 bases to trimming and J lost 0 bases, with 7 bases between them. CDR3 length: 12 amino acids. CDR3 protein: CASQILNTEAFF. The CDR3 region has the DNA TGCGCCAGCCAAATTTTGAACACTGAAGCTTTCTTT.

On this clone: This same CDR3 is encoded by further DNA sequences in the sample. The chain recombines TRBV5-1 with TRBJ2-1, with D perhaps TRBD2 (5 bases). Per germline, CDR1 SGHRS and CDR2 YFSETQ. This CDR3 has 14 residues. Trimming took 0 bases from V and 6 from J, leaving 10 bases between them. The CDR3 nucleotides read TGCGCCAGCAGCTTGGCCTCGGGAACCAATGAGCAGTTCTTC. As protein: CASSLASGTNEQFF. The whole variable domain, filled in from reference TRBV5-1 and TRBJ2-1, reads KAGVTQTPRYLIKTRGQQVTLSCSPISGHRSVSWYQQTPGQGLQFLFEYFSETQRNKGNFPGRFSGRQFSNSRSEMNVSTLELGDSALYLCASSLASGTNEQFFGPGTRLTVL.

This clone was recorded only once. The CDR3 reads CASSPGTGSEPQHF. CDR3 DNA: TGTGCCAGCAGTCCAGGGACAGGGTCCGAGCCCCAGCATTTT. This sequence joins TRBV27 and TRBJ1-5, with 9 positions matching TRBD1. Germline CDR1 is MNHEY and CDR2 is SMNVEV (reference sequence). V shed 5 bases and J 8 bases; nucleotides not matched to a gene: 7. This CDR3 has 14 amino acids.

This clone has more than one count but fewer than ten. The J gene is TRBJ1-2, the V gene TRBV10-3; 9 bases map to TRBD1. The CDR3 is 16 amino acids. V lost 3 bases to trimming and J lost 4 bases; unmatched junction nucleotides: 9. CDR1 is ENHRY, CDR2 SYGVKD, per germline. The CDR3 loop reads CAISENPGTGSYGYTF. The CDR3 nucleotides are TGTGCCATCAGTGAAAACCCCGGGACAGGGTCCTATGGCTACACCTTC.

The CDR3 sequence is CASSFTSSPLHF. CDR3 in DNA: TGTGCCAGCAGCTTTACTAGTTCACCCCTCCACTTT. This chain uses TRBV11-2 with TRBJ1-6; no clear D. The V end lost 3 bases, the J end lost 9 bases, and 6 bases lay between the germline ends. The CDR3 contains 12 residues. Germline CDR1 SGHAT, CDR2 FQNNGV. The complete variable domain, with remaining parts taken from reference TRBV11-2 and TRBJ1-6, reads EAGVAQSPRYKIIEKRQSVAFWCNPISGHATLYWYQQILGQGPKLLIQFQNNGVVDDSQLPKDRFSAERLKGVDSTLKIQPAKLEDSAVYLCASSFTSSPLHFGNGTRLTVT.

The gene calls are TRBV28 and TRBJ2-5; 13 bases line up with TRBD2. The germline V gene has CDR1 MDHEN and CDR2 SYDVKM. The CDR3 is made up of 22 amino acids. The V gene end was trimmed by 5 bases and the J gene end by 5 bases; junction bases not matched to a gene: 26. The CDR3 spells CASSLLAGAGRGLAGDWETQYF. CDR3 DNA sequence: TGTGCCAGCAGTCTACTTGCCGGGGCAGGACGTGGACTAGCGGGAGATTGGGAGACCCAGTACTTC.

The DNA of the CDR3 is TGTGCCAGCTCACCAACTACACCGAGGGATCAGCCCCAGCATTTT. Its protein product is CASSPTTPRDQPQHF. The chain has TRBV18 and TRBJ1-5; D unclear. The CDR3 runs 15 residues. Trimming removed 2 bases from V and 5 bases from J, with 13 bases in between. Germline CDR1 reads KGHSH; CDR2 reads LQKENI.

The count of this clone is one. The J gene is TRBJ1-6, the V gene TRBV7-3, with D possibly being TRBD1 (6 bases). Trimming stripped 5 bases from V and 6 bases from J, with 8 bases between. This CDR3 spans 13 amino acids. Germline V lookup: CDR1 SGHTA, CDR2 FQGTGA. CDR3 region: CASSQDSNSPLHF. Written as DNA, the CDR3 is TGTGCCAGCAGCCAGGACAGTAATTCACCCCTCCACTTT.

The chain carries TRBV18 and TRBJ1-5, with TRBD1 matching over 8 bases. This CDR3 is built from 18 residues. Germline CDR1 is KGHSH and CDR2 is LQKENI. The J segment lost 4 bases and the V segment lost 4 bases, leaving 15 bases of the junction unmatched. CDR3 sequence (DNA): TGTGCCAGCTCACGAGCCCTTGTGGGGACAGGAACGAATCAGCCCCAGCATTTT. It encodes CASSRALVGTGTNQPQHF.

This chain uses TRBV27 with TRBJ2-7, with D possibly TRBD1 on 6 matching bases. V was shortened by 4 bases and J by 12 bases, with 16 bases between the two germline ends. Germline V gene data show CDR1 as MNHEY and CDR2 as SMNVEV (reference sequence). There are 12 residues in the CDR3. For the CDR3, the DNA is TGTGCCAGCAGTTCCCCGACAGGATTACGGTACTTC. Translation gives CASSSPTGLRYF.

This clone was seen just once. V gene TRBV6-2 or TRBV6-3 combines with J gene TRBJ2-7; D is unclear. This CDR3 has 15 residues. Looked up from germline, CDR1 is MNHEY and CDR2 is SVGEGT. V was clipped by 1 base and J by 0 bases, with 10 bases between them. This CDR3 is CASSYYRVVSYEQYF. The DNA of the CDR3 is TGTGCCAGCAGTTACTATCGGGTCGTCTCCTACGAGCAGTACTTC.

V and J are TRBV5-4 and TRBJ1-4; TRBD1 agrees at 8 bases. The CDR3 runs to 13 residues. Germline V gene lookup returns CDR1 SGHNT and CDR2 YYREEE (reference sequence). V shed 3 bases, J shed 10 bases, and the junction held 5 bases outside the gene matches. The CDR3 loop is CASSSTGGGKLFF. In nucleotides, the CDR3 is TGTGCCAGCAGCTCAACAGGGGGGGGAAAACTGTTTTTT.

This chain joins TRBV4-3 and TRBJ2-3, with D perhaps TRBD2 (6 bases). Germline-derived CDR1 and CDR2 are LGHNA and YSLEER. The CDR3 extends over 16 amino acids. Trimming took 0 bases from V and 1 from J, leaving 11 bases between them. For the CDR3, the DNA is TGCGCCAGCAGCCAAGATTGGGGGGAGGGCACAGATACGCAGTATTTT. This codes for CASSQDWGEGTDTQYF.

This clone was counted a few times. The chain's CDR3 is CASSEAGGSLETQYF. Written as DNA, the CDR3 is TGTGCCAGCAGTGAAGCGGGAGGATCGTTAGAGACCCAGTACTTC. This sequence joins TRBV6-4 and TRBJ2-5; the match to TRBD2 covers 9 bases. The CDR3 has 15 amino acids. Trimming cost V 3 bases and J 4 bases; bases outside gene matches: 6. CDR1 and CDR2 (germline): MRHNA, SNTAGT.

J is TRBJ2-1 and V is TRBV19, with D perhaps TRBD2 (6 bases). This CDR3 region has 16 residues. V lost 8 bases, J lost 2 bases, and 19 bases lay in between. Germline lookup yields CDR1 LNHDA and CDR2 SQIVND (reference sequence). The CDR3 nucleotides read TGTGCCAGTTCGTTGGACGGACTACCTCCCTACAATGAGCAGTTCTTC. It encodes CASSLDGLPPYNEQFF.

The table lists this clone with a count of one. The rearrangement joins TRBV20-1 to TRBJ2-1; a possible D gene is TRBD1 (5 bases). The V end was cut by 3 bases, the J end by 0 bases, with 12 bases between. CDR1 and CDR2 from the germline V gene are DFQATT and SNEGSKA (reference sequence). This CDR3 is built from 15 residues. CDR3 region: CSASIRAGSYNEQFF. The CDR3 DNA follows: TGCAGTGCTAGTATCAGGGCAGGCTCCTACAATGAGCAGTTCTTC.

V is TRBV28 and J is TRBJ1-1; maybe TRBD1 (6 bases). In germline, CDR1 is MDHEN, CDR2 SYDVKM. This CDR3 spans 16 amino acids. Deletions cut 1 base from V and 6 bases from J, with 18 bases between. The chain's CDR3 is CASSLFLRGPSSEAFF. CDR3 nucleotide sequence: TGTGCCAGCAGTTTATTTCTCAGGGGCCCCTCTTCTGAAGCTTTCTTT.